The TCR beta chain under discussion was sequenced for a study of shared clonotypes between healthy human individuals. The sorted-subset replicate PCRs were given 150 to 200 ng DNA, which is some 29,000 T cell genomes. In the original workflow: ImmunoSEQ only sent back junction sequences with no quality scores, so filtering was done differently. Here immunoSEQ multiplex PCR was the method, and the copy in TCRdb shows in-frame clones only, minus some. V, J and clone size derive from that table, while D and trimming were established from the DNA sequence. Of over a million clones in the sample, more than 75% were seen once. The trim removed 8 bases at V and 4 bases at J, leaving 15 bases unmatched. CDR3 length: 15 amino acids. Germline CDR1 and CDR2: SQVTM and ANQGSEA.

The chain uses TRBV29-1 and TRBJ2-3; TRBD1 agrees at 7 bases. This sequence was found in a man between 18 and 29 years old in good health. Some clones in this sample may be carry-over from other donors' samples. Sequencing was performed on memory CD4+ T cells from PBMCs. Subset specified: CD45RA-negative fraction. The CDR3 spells CSSRFRDRRPDTQYF. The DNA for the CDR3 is TGCAGCAGCAGATTCCGGGACAGACGTCCAGATACGCAGTATTTT.